This TCR beta chain was observed in a study of EBV T-cell therapy then PD-1 blockade in nasopharyngeal carcinoma. Treatment defined: AdE1-LMPpoly-expanded autologous EBV-specific T-cell therapy followed by anti-PD-1 nivolumab. Concerning this clone itself: Antigen unknown.

The table came from immunoSEQ multiplex PCR; TCRdb's copy has only in-frame clones and leaves some out. Here the sample spans roughly 21,000 clones, over 75% being singletons. Germline V gene lookup returns CDR1 SGHVS and CDR2 FNYEAQ. The CDR3 is made up of 15 amino acids. V was shortened by 2 bases and J by 4 bases, with 9 bases between the two germline ends. This material consisted of CD8+ T cells from blood, taken at roughly day 60 from a patient whose treatment included autologous EBV-specific T cells and nivolumab. The clonotype originates from a man aged 40-55 years with nasopharyngeal carcinoma. V is TRBV7-6 and J is TRBJ1-6; D may be TRBD1 (5 bases). This CDR3 is CASSLTGLYNSPLHF. DNA of the CDR3: TGTGCCAGCAGCTTAACGGGACTTTATAATTCACCCCTCCACTTT. Supplemented by reference TRBV7-6 and TRBJ1-6, the full variable domain reads GAGVSQSPRYKVTKRGQDVALRCDPISGHVSLYWYRQALGQGPEFLTYFNYEAQQDKSGLPNDRFSAERPEGSISTLTIQRTEQRDSAMYRCASSLTGLYNSPLHFGNGTRLTVT.